This T cell receptor beta chain was recovered during a study of OX40 agonist ivuxolimab in advanced cancers. The V and J ends lost 1 base and 4 bases respectively, with 16 bases between them. Germline loops: CDR1 SGHAT, CDR2 FQNNGV. This CDR3 region has 16 residues. The assay was immunoSEQ multiplex PCR, and TCRdb's table has in-frame clones only and misses some. Counted here are about 82,000 clones, roughly 90% occurring once; the ten biggest clones make up about 0.4%. The material sequenced was CD4+ or CD8+ T cells sorted from blood, taken in a trial of the OX40 agonist ivuxolimab. This clonotype was obtained from an adult with an advanced solid tumor such as melanoma, head and neck, liver or kidney cancer. The chain links TRBV11-2 to TRBJ1-2; D is possibly TRBD1 (5 bases). The CDR3: CASSLVGDSWLYGYTF. CDR3 bases: TGTGCCAGCAGCTTAGTGGGGGACTCGTGGCTCTATGGCTACACCTTC.